Presented here are 16 T cell receptor beta chains from one specimen sequenced in a study of tumor-infiltrating lymphocytes in primary liver carcinoma. Joint extraction of RNA and DNA used roughly 17-32 mg of bulk tissue that was unsorted. From approximately 450 ng total RNA, TCR beta cDNA was generated with a primer in the constant region. Slightly modified ARM-PCR with three nested multiplex PCR rounds yielded TCR beta libraries. Both of the initial two PCR rounds ran for approximately 10 cycles and employed TRBV1-TRBV30 forward primers alongside a C-beta reverse primer. TCRdb independently ran MiXCR on the multiplex PCR reads; one entry per CDR3 protein. This table holds about 100,000 distinct CDR3 sequences, around three quarters found once. Sequencing input: liver tumor tissue from sampling region 5. As to subset: tumor region T5, tumor centre. These TCRs come from a woman aged 55-69 years with primary liver carcinoma and hepatitis B virus infection.

The V and J genes are TRBV28 and TRBJ1-2; no reliable D call. CDR3 size: 13 residues. V lost 5 bases and J lost 3, with 10 bases in between. Germline CDR1 MDHEN, CDR2 SYDVKM. CDR3 residues: CASSLRYYYGYTF. The CDR3 coding sequence is TGTGCCAGCAGTCTTCGGTATTACTATGGCTACACCTTC.

The rearrangement uses TRBV5-4 and TRBJ1-1; 8 positions match TRBD1. The CDR3 loop spans 14 amino acids. Germline values: CDR1 SGHNT, CDR2 YYREEE (reference sequence). In DNA form, the CDR3 reads TGTGGGAGCAGCTCGGGACAGGCATACACTGAAGCTTTCTTT. It yields the protein CGSSSGQAYTEAFF.

The V call is TRBV29-1, the J call TRBJ2-2; TRBD2 agrees at 8 bases. The CDR3 loop spans 14 amino acids. Germline V CDR1 and CDR2: SQVTM, ANQGSEA. With 1 base clipped from V and 10 bases from J, the junction kept 8 bases outside the gene matches. In DNA, the CDR3 is TGCAGCGTTGAAGGGACTAGCCGAAGCGAGGAGCTGTTTTTT. It yields the protein CSVEGTSRSEELFF.

This clonotype was seen many times. The V and J genes are TRBV7-9 and TRBJ2-7; 7 positions agree with TRBD1. The J segment lost 2 bases and the V segment lost 1 base, leaving 5 bases of the junction unmatched. CDR3 size: 15 residues. Germline CDR1 is SEHNR and CDR2 is FQNEAQ (reference sequence). The CDR3 reads CASSLGTGVTYEQYF. CDR3 sequence (DNA): TGTGCCAGCAGCTTAGGGACAGGTGTTACCTACGAGCAGTACTTC.

The V call is TRBV29-1, the J call TRBJ2-1; 9 nucleotides align to TRBD1. CDR3 length: 24 amino acids. Trimming removed 1 base from V and 8 bases from J; junction bases left unmatched: 36. CDR1 and CDR2 from the germline V gene are SQVTM and ANQGSEA. The CDR3: CSVEGLTGGLQIYSESISRDEQFF. The DNA for the CDR3 is TGCAGCGTTGAAGGTTTGACAGGGGGTCTGCAAATTTACAGCGAGAGTATATCTAGGGATGAGCAGTTCTTC.

This clonotype has just one count. V and J are TRBV6-1 and TRBJ2-7; a weak D match, TRBD1 (5 bases). The germline CDR1 and CDR2 sequences are MNHNS and SASEGT. Trimming stripped 2 bases from V and 6 bases from J, with 14 bases between. The CDR3 length is 14 residues. The CDR3 loop reads CASSERGAPSEQYF. The CDR3 bases are TGTGCCAGCAGTGAACGTGGGGCCCCCTCCGAGCAGTACTTC.

V usage is TRBV11-2 and J usage is TRBJ2-5, with a possible D match to TRBD2 (6 bases). CDR3 length: 15 amino acids. The V gene's germline CDR1 is SGHAT and CDR2 FQNNGV. CDR3 sequence (DNA): TGTGTCAGTAGCCCAAGGACTAAAACACAAGAGACCCAGTACTTC. Translating it yields CVSSPRTKTQETQYF.

V and J are TRBV4-2 and TRBJ2-7; 7 bases match TRBD2. The CDR3 sequence is 16 residues long. The V and J ends lost 1 base and 6 bases, in that order; junction bases with no gene match: 12. CDR1 and CDR2 from the germline V gene are LGHNA and YNFKEQ. CDR3 bases: TGTGCCAGCAGCCAAGGCTCGGGAGGTGGGAGGGCCGAGCAGTACTTC. Translating it yields CASSQGSGGGRAEQYF.

The rearrangement links TRBV5-4 to TRBJ2-2, with D possibly TRBD2 on 6 matching bases. V lost 4 bases and J lost 4, with 17 bases in between. This CDR3 contains 16 residues. CDR1 and CDR2 (germline): SGHNT, YYREEE (reference sequence). CDR3 DNA: TGTGCCAGCAGCATTAGCGGAAAGGCGGGCACCGGGGAGCTGTTTTTT. Translated: CASSISGKAGTGELFF.

As concerns this clonotype: A read error may produce the germline difference seen at one junction end. The V gene is TRBV11-2, the J gene TRBJ1-1; maybe TRBD1 (6 bases). Per germline, CDR1 SGHAT and CDR2 FQNNGV. The CDR3 is 15 amino acids. The DNA for the CDR3 is TGTTCCAGCGGCTTAGTGTCAGGGGCGAGCACTGAAGCTTTCTTT. This sequence encodes CSSGLVSGASTEAFF. The full variable domain, rest sourced from reference TRBV11-2 and TRBJ1-1, is EAGVAQSPRYKIIEKRQSVAFWCNPISGHATLYWYQQILGQGPKLLIQFQNNGVVDDSQLPKDRFSAERLKGVDSTLKIQPAKLEDSAVYLCSSGLVSGASTEAFFGQGTRLTVV.

Points on this clonotype: At one of its ends the junction is not consistent with the germline gene, which may arise from a read error. The chain couples TRBV10-3 to TRBJ2-2, with a weak D call TRBD1 (5 bases). There are 14 residues in the CDR3. The V gene's germline CDR1 is ENHRY and CDR2 SYGVKD. The CDR3 region is CAISESRGPRELFF. CDR3 DNA: TGTGCCATCAGCGAGTCAAGGGGTCCCAGAGAGCTGTTTTTT.

This clonotype was detected many times. V usage is TRBV28 and J usage is TRBJ1-2; D remains unclear. V was trimmed by 5 bases and J by 7 bases, leaving 11 bases between them. CDR1 is MDHEN and CDR2 is SYDVKM in the germline V gene. The CDR3 extends over 12 amino acids. CDR3 bases: TGTGCCAGCAGTCATACTAAGCGTGGCTACACCTTC. Its translation is CASSHTKRGYTF.

This clonotype showed up just a few times. The chain has TRBV28 and TRBJ2-4, with D perhaps TRBD2 (5 bases). There are 15 residues in the CDR3. In germline, CDR1 is MDHEN, CDR2 SYDVKM. Trimming cost V 5 bases and J 1 base, with 12 bases left between them. The CDR3 loop is CASSPHGVAKNIQYF. The CDR3 DNA reads TGTGCCAGCAGTCCCCACGGGGTGGCCAAAAACATTCAGTACTTC. Based on the CDR3 plus reference TRBV28 and TRBJ2-4, the full variable domain is DVKVTQSSRYLVKRTGEKVFLECVQDMDHENMFWYRQDPGLGLRLIYFSYDVKMKEKGDIPEGYSVSREKKERFSLILESASTNQTSMYLCASSPHGVAKNIQYFGAGTRLSVL.

The table lists this clonotype with many counts. The chain joins TRBV14 to TRBJ1-2; D may be TRBD1 (5 bases). Between the trimmed V and J ends, which lost 4 bases and 3 bases, there was a span of 15 bases. Germline CDR1 and CDR2: SGHDN and FVKESK. The length of the CDR3 is 15 residues. CDR3 DNA sequence: TGTGCCAGCAGCCCAAAACAGACAGAGTACTATGGCTACACCTTC. It specifies CASSPKQTEYYGYTF. Full variable domain (outside the CDR3, taken from reference TRBV14 and TRBJ1-2): EAGVTQFPSHSVIEKGQTVTLRCDPISGHDNLYWYRRVMGKEIKFLLHFVKESKQDESGMPNNRFLAERTGGTYSTLKVQPAELEDSGVYFCASSPKQTEYYGYTFGSGTRLTVV.

The V call is TRBV28, the J call TRBJ2-7; D ambiguous. The CDR3 extends over 13 amino acids. Germline assignment: CDR1 MDHEN and CDR2 SYDVKM. Trimming pared 10 bases from V and 0 bases from J, leaving 13 bases between. The CDR3 here is CATYDRISYEQYF. CDR3 bases: TGTGCCACCTACGACCGGATCTCCTACGAGCAGTACTTC.

A note on this clonotype: This CDR3 is missing its conserved last phenylalanine or tryptophan, likely due to a read error. The DNA is left out, because the CDR3 cannot be placed on it with certainty; the CDR3 is given as TCRdb lists it. The chain joins TRBV6-6 to TRBJ1-5; the DNA was not compared with TRBD1, the D call given in the table. Germline CDR1 MNHNY, CDR2 SVGAGI (reference sequence). Both ends counted, the CDR3 spans 11 residues. CDR3 residues: CASNRDQSQHY.